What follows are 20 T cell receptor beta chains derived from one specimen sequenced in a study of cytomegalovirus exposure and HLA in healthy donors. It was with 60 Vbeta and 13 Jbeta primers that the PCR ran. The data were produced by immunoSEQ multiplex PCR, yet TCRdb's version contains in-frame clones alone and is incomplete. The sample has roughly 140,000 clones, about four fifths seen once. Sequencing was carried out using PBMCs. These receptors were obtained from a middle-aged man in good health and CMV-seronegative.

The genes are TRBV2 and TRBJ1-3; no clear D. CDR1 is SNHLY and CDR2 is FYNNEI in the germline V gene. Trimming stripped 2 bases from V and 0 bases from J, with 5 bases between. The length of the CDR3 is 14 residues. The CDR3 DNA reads TGTGCCAGCAGTGAATCAATCTCTGGAAACACCATATATTTT. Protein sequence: CASSESISGNTIYF.

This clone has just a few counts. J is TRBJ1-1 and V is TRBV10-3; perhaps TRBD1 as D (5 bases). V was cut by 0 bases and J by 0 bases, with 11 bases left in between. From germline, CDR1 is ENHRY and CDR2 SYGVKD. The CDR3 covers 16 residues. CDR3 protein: CAISESSGGMNTEAFF. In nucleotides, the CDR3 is TGTGCCATCAGTGAGTCGAGCGGGGGTATGAACACTGAAGCTTTCTTT.

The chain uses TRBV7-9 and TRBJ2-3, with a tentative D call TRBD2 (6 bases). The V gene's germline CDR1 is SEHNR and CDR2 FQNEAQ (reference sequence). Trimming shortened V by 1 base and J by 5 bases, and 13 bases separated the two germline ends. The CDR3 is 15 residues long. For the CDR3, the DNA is TGTGCCAGCAGCTTAGTGCGGGGCCGACGAGATACGCAGTATTTT. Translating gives CASSLVRGRRDTQYF.

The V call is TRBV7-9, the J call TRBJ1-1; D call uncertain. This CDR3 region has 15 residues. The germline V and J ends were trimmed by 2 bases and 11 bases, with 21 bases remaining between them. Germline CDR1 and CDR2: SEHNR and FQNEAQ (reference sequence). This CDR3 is CASSLHDMLSGRAFF. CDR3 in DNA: TGTGCCAGCAGCTTACACGATATGTTAAGTGGGAGGGCTTTCTTT.

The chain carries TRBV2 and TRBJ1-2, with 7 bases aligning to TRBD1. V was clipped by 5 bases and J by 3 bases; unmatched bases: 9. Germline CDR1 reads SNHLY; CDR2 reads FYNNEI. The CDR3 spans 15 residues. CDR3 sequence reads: CASSIDRARDYGYTF. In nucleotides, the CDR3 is TGTGCCAGCAGTATTGACAGGGCCAGGGACTATGGCTACACCTTC.

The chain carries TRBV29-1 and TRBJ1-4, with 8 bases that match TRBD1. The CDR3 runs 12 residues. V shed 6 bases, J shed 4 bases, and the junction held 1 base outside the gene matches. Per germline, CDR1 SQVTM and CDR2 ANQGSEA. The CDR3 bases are TGCAGCGTAGACAGGGGTAATGAAAAACTGTTTTTT. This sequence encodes CSVDRGNEKLFF.

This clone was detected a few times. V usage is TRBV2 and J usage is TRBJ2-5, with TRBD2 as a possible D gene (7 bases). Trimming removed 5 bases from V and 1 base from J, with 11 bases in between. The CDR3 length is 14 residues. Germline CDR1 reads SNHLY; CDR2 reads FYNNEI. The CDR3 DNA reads TGTGCCAGCAGTTACGGGGGGCCCCAAGAGACCCAGTACTTC. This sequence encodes CASSYGGPQETQYF.

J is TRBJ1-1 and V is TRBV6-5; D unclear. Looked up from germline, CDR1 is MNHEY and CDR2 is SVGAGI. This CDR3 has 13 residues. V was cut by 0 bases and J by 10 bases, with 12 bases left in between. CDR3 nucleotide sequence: TGTGCCAGCAGTTACTCGGAGGGCTTGGGAGCTTTCTTT. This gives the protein CASSYSEGLGAFF.

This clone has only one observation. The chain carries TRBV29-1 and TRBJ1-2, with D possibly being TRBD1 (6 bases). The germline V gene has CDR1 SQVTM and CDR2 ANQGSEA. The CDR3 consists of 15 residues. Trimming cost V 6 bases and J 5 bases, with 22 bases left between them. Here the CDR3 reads CSVQISGALEYGYTF. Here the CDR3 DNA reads TGCAGCGTCCAGATATCAGGGGCGCTAGAGTATGGCTACACCTTC. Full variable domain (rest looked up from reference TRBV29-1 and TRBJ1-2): SAVISQKPSRDICQRGTSLTIQCQVDSQVTMMFWYRQQPGQSLTLIATANQGSEATYESGFVIDKFPISRPNLTFSTLTVSNMSPEDSSIYLCSVQISGALEYGYTFGSGTRLTVV.

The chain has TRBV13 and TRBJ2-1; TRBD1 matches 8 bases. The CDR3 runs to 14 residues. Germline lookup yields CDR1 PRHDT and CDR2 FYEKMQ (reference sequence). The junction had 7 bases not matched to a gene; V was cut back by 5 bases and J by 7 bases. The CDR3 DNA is TGTGCCAGCAGCGCCCAGGGGGCAGGGAATGAGCAGTTCTTC. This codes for CASSAQGAGNEQFF.

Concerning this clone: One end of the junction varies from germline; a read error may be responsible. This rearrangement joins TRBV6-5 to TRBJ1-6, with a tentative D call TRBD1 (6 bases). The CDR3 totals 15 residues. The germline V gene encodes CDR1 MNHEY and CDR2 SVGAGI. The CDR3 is CASNNREGLSSPPHF. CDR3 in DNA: TGTGCCAGCAACAACAGGGAGGGGTTGAGTTCACCCCCCCACTTT.

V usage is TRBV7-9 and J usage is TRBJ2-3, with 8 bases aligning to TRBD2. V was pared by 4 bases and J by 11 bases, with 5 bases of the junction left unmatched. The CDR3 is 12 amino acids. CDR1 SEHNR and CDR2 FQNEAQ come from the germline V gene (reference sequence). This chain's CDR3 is CASSYIAGRQYF. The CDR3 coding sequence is TGTGCCAGCAGCTATATAGCGGGGCGGCAGTATTTT.

The DNA for the CDR3 is TGTGCCAGCAGCGTAGAAGCTGCGGCTAGCTATGGCTACACCTTC. Its translation is CASSVEAAASYGYTF. V and J are TRBV9 and TRBJ1-2; D is undetermined. The CDR3 is made up of 15 amino acids. Trimming removed 0 bases from V and 4 bases from J, with 13 bases in between. Germline lookup yields CDR1 SGDLS and CDR2 YYNGEE.

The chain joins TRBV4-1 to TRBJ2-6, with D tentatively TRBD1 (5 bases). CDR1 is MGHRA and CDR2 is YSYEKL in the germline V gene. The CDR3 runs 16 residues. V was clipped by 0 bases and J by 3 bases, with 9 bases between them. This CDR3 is CASSQDGASGANVLTF. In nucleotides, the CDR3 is TGCGCCAGCAGCCAAGATGGGGCGAGTGGGGCCAACGTCCTGACTTTC.

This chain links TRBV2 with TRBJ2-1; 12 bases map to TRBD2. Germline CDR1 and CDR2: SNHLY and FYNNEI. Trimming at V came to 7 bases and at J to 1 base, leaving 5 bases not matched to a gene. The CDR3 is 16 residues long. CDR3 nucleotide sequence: TGTGCCAGCAACAGCCTAGCGGGGGGGTCCTACAATGAGCAGTTCTTC. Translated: CASNSLAGGSYNEQFF. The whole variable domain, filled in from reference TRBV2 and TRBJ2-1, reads EPEVTQTPSHQVTQMGQEVILRCVPISNHLYFYWYRQILGQKVEFLVSFYNNEISEKSEIFDDQFSVERPDGSNFTLKIRSTKLEDSAMYFCASNSLAGGSYNEQFFGPGTRLTVL.

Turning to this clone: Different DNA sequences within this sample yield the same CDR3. As DNA, the CDR3 is TGCGCCAGCAGCTTGGAGTTCTCAGGAGGACTAATCGCAGCTAATTCACCCCTCCACTTT. It codes for CASSLEFSGGLIAANSPLHF. The chain combines TRBV5-1 with TRBJ1-6, with D unresolved. The CDR3 length is 20 residues. Trimming cost V 0 bases and J 6 bases, with 25 bases left between them. Germline CDR1 SGHRS, CDR2 YFSETQ.

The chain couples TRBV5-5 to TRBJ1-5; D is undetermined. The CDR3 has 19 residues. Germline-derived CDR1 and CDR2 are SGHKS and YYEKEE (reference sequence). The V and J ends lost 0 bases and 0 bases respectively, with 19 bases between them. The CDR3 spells CASSLAPLVGGYSNQPQHF. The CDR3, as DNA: TGTGCCAGCAGCTTGGCCCCTTTGGTGGGAGGGTATAGCAATCAGCCCCAGCATTTT.

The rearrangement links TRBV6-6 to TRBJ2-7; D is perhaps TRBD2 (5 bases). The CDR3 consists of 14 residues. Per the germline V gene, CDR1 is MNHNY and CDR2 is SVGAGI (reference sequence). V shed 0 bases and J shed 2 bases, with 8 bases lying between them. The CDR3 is CASSYSVGTYEQYF. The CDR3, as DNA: TGTGCCAGCAGTTACTCGGTCGGGACCTACGAGCAGTACTTC.

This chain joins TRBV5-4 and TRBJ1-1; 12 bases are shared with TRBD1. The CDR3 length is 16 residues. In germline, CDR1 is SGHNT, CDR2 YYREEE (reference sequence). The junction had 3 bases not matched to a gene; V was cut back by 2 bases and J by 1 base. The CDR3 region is CASSLPGQGANTEAFF. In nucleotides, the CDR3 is TGTGCCAGCAGCTTACCGGGACAGGGGGCGAACACTGAAGCTTTCTTT.

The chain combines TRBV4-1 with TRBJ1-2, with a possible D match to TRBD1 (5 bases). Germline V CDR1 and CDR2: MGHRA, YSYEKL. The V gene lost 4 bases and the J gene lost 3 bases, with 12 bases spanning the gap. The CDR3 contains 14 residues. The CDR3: CASSPQTGDYGYTF. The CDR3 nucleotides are TGCGCCAGCAGCCCCCAAACAGGAGACTATGGCTACACCTTC.